This TCR beta chain derives from a study of blood T cell repertoires in COVID-19. The CDR3 totals 15 residues. The germline V gene encodes CDR1 LGHNA and CDR2 YNFKEQ. V shed 8 bases and J shed 3 bases, with 16 bases lying between them. Profiling relied on immunoSEQ multiplex PCR, and the TCRdb table lists in-frame clones only, not all of them. Here the sample spans about 95,000 clones, around 87% being singletons. The sequence was obtained from a human donor in a cohort sampled during active COVID-19. The V and J genes are TRBV4-2 and TRBJ1-4; D gene ambiguous. The source material was peripheral blood. CDR3 DNA: TGTGCCAGCCGTGCGTCGGAGGGATCTAATGAAAAACTGTTTTTT. It encodes CASRASEGSNEKLFF.